This T cell receptor (beta chain) was captured by sequencing in a study of regulatory dendritic cells for organ transplantation. Per the germline V gene, CDR1 is SGHTA and CDR2 is FQGTGA. The CDR3 has 16 residues. The V segment lost 4 bases and the J segment 5 bases; nucleotides outside the gene matches: 12. TCRdb's table, derived via immunoSEQ multiplex PCR, lists solely in-frame clones and lacks some. This sample has almost 30,000 clones, with 60% to 80% found just once. Details on this clone: Its antigen is not identified.

Study outcomes and limitations: Mature dendritic cells appeared to drive more memory CD8+ clonal expansion than regulatory ones. Alloreactive memory CD8+ T cell pools varied considerably between individuals.

The receptor was derived from a human donor in good health. The rearrangement links TRBV7-3 to TRBJ2-3, with TRBD1 matching 7 bases. Sequences were obtained from memory CD4+ T cells from blood. Subset here: CD45RO+ memory T cells. The CDR3 DNA reads TGTGCCAGCAGCTCCATTGGGACAGAAGGTCAAGATACGCAGTATTTT. Its translation: CASSSIGTEGQDTQYF.